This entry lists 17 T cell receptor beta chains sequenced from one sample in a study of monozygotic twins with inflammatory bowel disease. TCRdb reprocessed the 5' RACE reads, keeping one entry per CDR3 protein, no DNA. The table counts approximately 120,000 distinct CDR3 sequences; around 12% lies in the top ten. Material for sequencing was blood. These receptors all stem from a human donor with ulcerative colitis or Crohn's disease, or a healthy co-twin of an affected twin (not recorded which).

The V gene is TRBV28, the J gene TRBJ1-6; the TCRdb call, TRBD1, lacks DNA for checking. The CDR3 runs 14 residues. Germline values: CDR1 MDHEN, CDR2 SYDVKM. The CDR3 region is CASSPGEYNSPLHF. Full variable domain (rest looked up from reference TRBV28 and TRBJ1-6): DVKVTQSSRYLVKRTGEKVFLECVQDMDHENMFWYRQDPGLGLRLIYFSYDVKMKEKGDIPEGYSVSREKKERFSLILESASTNQTSMYLCASSPGEYNSPLHFGNGTRLTVT.

The CDR3 protein is CASSSGQGGYTDTQYF. The chain combines TRBV5-4 with TRBJ2-3; TCRdb proposes TRBD1, but this gene call is untestable without DNA. The germline V gene encodes CDR1 SGHNT and CDR2 YYREEE (reference sequence). This CDR3 comprises 16 residues. Drawing the rest from reference TRBV5-4 and TRBJ2-3, the complete variable domain is ETGVTQSPTHLIKTRGQQVTLRCSSQSGHNTVSWYQQALGQGPQFIFQYYREEENGRGNFPPRFSGLQFPNYSSELNVNALELDDSALYLCASSSGQGGYTDTQYFGPGTRLTVL.

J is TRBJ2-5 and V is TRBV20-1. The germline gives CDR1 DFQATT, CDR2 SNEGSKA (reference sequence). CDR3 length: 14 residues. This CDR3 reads CSYRVLLPQETQYF.

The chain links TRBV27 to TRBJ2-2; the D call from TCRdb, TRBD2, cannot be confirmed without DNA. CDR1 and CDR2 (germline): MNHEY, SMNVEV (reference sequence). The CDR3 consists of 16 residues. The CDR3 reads CASKLLAGGLTGELFF.

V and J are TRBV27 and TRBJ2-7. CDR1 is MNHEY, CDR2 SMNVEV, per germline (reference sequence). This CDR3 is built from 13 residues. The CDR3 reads CASSLLSSGEQYF.

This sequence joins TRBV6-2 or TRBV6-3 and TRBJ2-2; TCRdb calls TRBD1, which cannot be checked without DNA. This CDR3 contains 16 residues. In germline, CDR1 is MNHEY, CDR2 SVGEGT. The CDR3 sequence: CASSLQQGSNTGELFF.

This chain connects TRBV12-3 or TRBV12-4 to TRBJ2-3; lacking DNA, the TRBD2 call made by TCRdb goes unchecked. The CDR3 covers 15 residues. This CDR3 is CASSPLVTSTDTQYF.

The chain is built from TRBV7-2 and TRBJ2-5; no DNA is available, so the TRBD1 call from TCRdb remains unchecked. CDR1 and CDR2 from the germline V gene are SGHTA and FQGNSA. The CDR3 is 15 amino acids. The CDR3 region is CASSLGSGVLETQYF.

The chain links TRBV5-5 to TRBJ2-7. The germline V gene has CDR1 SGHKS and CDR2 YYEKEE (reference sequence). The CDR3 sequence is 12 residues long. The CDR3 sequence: CASALGSYEQYF.

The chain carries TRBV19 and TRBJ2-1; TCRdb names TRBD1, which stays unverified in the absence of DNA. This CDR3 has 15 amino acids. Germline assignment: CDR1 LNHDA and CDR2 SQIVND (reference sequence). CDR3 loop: CASSRGVSSYNEQFF.

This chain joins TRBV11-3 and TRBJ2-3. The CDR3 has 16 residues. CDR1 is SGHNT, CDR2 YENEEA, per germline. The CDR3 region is CASSLDMGSSTDTQYF.

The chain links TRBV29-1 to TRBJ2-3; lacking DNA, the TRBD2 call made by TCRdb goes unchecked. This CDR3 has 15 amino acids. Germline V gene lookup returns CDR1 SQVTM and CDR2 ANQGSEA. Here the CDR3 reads CSVSGGIGGTDTQYF.

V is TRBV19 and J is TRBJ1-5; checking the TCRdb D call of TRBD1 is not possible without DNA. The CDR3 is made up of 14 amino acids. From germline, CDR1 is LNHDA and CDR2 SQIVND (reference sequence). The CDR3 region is CASSPRSDHQPQHF. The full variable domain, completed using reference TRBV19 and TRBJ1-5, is DGGITQSPKYLFRKEGQNVTLSCEQNLNHDAMYWYRQDPGQGLRLIYYSQIVNDFQKGDIAEGYSVSREKKESFPLTVTSAQKNPTAFYLCASSPRSDHQPQHFGDGTRLSIL.

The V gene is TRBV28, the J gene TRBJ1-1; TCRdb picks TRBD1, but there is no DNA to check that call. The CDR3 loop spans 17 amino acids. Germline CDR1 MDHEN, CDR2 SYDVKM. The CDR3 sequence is CASSLYGGDRLMAEAFF.

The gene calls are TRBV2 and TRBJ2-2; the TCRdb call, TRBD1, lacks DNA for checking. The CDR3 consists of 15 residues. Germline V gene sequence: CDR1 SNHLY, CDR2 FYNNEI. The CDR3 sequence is CASSRWGQTTGELFF.

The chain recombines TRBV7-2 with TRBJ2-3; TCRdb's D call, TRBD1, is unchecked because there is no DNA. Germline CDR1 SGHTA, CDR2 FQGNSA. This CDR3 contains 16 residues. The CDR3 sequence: CASSPRTGGRTDTQYF.

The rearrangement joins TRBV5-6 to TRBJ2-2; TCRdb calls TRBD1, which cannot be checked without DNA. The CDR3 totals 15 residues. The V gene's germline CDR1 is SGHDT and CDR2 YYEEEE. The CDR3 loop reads CASSLSPGGGGELFF.